The entry below describes one T cell receptor (beta chain). Its antigen is unidentified. This record belongs to a study of T-cell memory formation after mild COVID-19. The wider study: Clusters were largely donor specific.

A single record per CDR3 protein comes from TCRdb applying MiXCR to the 5' RACE reads. The table has about 240,000 distinct CDR3 sequences, 9.4% seen once. Germline V gene data show CDR1 as MGHRA and CDR2 as YSYEKL. V gave up 1 base and J gave up 6 bases; unmatched junction bases: 8. The CDR3 totals 16 residues. Study-wide findings and caveats: Whether day 37 second-wave clones are SARS-CoV-2-specific was not confirmed. Later expanders leaned toward CD4+, whereas clones contracting from day 15 to 85 were balanced CD4/CD8.

Sequences were obtained from PBMCs or a T cell subset sorted from them (not recorded which). This sequence joins TRBV4-1 and TRBJ1-5; 8 bases match TRBD1. The clonotype originates from a man aged 18 to 29 who had mild COVID-19 (a few samples of this study predate the infection). Cell type and time point are not known. The CDR3 protein is CASSQVYRGVGQPQHF. The CDR3 DNA follows: TGCGCCAGCAGCCAAGTATACAGGGGGGTGGGTCAGCCCCAGCATTTT.